This T cell receptor beta chain was sequenced for a study of blood T cell repertoires in COVID-19. The overall study: PBMCs, B-cell-depleted T cells, or T cells provided the cDNA or gDNA that made up the material.

Some clones are missing from TCRdb's copy, which holds only in-frame ones; the method was immunoSEQ multiplex PCR. The table shows 150,000 to 200,000 clones, with roughly nine tenths occurring only once. There are 15 residues in the CDR3. Trimming cost V 5 bases and J 2 bases; bases outside gene matches: 9. Germline assignment: CDR1 SGHVS and CDR2 FQNEAQ. This clonotype was sampled from a woman in her 70s with acute or convalescent COVID-19. The chain uses TRBV7-8 and TRBJ2-7; 7 bases map to TRBD1. Sequences were obtained from peripheral blood. The CDR3 is CASSRQGLNPYEQYF. Here the CDR3 DNA reads TGTGCCAGCAGCCGACAGGGTTTAAATCCCTACGAGCAGTACTTC. The variable domain in full, with the rest retrieved from reference TRBV7-8 and TRBJ2-7, is GAGVSQSPRYKVAKRGQDVALRCDPISGHVSLFWYQQALGQGPEFLTYFQNEAQLDKSGLPSDRFFAERPEGSVSTLKIQRTQQEDSAVYLCASSRQGLNPYEQYFGPGTRLTVT.